This TCR beta chain comes out of a study of molecular identifiers for immune sequencing clone quantification. Study results and caveats: In a background of about 1 million naive cells, spiked Jurkat TCR RNA from one cell was reportedly detectable.

Construction of naive CD8 libraries employed 20,000 to 1,000,000 sorted cells together with 10%, 30% or 50% RNA. Sorting captured naive CD8 T cells as CD8+CD4-CCR7+CD45RA+. TCRdb processed the PCR reads anew with MiXCR; each CDR3 protein has one entry. This sample has under 800,000 distinct CDR3 sequences; about 25% occur once, and the top ten carry about 0.84%. This CDR3 comprises 16 residues. V was pared by 4 bases and J by 0 bases, with 9 bases of the junction left unmatched. Germline V gene sequence: CDR1 SGHTA, CDR2 FQGNSA. The sample holds many counts of this clonotype. Antigen specificity is unknown.

The sequencing sample was made of naive CD8+ T cells from blood, with Jurkat cell RNA spiked in. The subset: FACS-sorted CD8+CD4-CCR7+CD45RA+ naive T cells. This clonotype was obtained from a human donor in good health. Some libraries in this study had Jurkat cell RNA spiked in. The chain recombines TRBV7-2 with TRBJ2-7, with 7 bases matching TRBD2. The CDR3 bases are TGTGCCAGCAGCTACGGGCCTGGCGGGAGCTCCTACGAGCAGTACTTC. This encodes CASSYGPGGSSYEQYF.